These 14 T cell receptor beta chains share one sample of origin, sequenced in a study of cytomegalovirus exposure and HLA in healthy donors (dated by TCRdb to the late 2010s). Preparation of the library involved the immunoSEQ multiplex PCR assay. For the multiplex PCR, a mixture combining 60 forward primers for TCR Vbeta segments and 13 reverse primers for TCR Jbeta segments was used. The clones in this table, taken by TCRdb from immuneACCESS, are in-frame only. Not every clone is retained; where verified, under half of the shortfall comes from an unresolved V gene, and the cause of the rest is unknown. The sample data list more than 130,000 clones, and around 79% of these were observed just once. The ten largest account for over 2.5% of the sample. Sequencing was performed on PBMCs. The receptors were gathered from a male donor in good health and CMV-seronegative.

V usage is TRBV5-4 and J usage is TRBJ2-1; TRBD1 is a possible D gene (6 bases). V dropped 5 bases and J dropped 7 bases, with 10 bases sitting between them. The CDR3 has 12 amino acids. CDR1 is SGHNT, CDR2 YYREEE, per germline (reference sequence). The CDR3 sequence: CASRFTGNEQFF. The DNA of the CDR3 is TGTGCCAGCAGGTTCACAGGGAATGAGCAGTTCTTC.

The chain couples TRBV4-3 to TRBJ2-1; TRBD2 is a possible D gene (7 bases). The CDR3 extends over 16 amino acids. Trimming removed 3 bases from V and 7 bases from J, with 19 bases in between. In germline, CDR1 is LGHNA, CDR2 YSLEER. CDR3 sequence (DNA): TGCGCCAGCAGCCAGGGCTACAGGGTGGGAGGGAATGAGCAGTTCTTC. It translates to CASSQGYRVGGNEQFF.

The chain links TRBV2 to TRBJ2-6; the match to TRBD1 covers 10 bases. The CDR3 sequence is 18 residues long. The V segment lost 5 bases and the J segment 4 bases; nucleotides outside the gene matches: 11. CDR1 and CDR2 (germline): SNHLY, FYNNEI. CDR3 residues: CASSLRDRGLPGANVLTF. The CDR3 DNA sequence: TGTGCCAGCAGTCTCCGGGACAGGGGTCTTCCCGGGGCCAACGTCCTGACTTTC.

This chain uses TRBV2 with TRBJ2-7, with D hard to call. This CDR3 has 13 amino acids. CDR1 and CDR2 (germline): SNHLY, FYNNEI. V dropped 6 bases and J dropped 1 base, with 10 bases sitting between them. The chain's CDR3 is CASSRDNSYEQYF. The CDR3 nucleotides read TGTGCCAGCAGCAGAGACAATTCCTACGAGCAGTACTTC.

The V and J genes are TRBV5-5 and TRBJ2-7; 11 nucleotides agree with TRBD2. V lost 0 bases, J lost 4 bases, and 9 bases stayed unmatched. This CDR3 has 17 residues. Looked up from germline, CDR1 is SGHKS and CDR2 is YYEKEE (reference sequence). For the CDR3, the DNA is TGTGCCAGCAGCTTGGGAGGGTGGGGGACTAGCGGTTACGAGCAGTACTTC. It codes for CASSLGGWGTSGYEQYF.

The genes are TRBV4-1 and TRBJ2-5; tentatively, D is TRBD1 (5 bases). Germline V lookup: CDR1 MGHRA, CDR2 YSYEKL. CDR3 length equals 18 residues. The V and J ends lost 3 bases and 2 bases respectively, with 22 bases between them. CDR3 sequence (DNA): TGCGCCAGCAGCCACCCAAAGGGGCAGGGAATTTCGCAAGAGACCCAGTACTTC. As protein: CASSHPKGQGISQETQYF.

This clone was counted only a few times. The chain combines TRBV11-3 with TRBJ2-7, with TRBD1 matching over 7 bases. The germline V gene has CDR1 SGHNT and CDR2 YENEEA. This CDR3 region has 13 residues. Trimming removed 5 bases from V and 4 bases from J; junction bases left unmatched: 5. The CDR3 bases are TGTGCCAGCAGCCGACAGGGCTCATACGAGCAGTACTTC. Translation gives CASSRQGSYEQYF.

The rearrangement joins TRBV6-1 to TRBJ1-2, with TRBD1 matching 9 bases. With V trimmed by 3 bases and J by 6 bases, 5 bases remained unmatched. Germline lookup yields CDR1 MNHNS and CDR2 SASEGT. The CDR3 is 14 residues long. CDR3 nucleotides: TGTGCCAGCAGTGAGGGCGGGACAGGGCATGGCTACACCTTC. Translating it yields CASSEGGTGHGYTF.

The V call is TRBV5-4, the J call TRBJ2-7; 9 positions agree with TRBD2. With V trimmed by 4 bases and J by 6 bases, 11 bases remained unmatched. Germline loops: CDR1 SGHNT, CDR2 YYREEE (reference sequence). The CDR3 is made up of 15 amino acids. DNA of the CDR3: TGTGCCAGCAGCCCTGGGATAGCGGGAGTTTCCGAGCAGTACTTC. It encodes CASSPGIAGVSEQYF.

This clone was counted a few times. The chain combines TRBV5-1 with TRBJ1-2; possible D gene TRBD1, 5 bases. CDR1 and CDR2 (germline): SGHRS, YFSETQ. V lost 6 bases and J 2 bases, leaving 17 bases between the germline ends. The CDR3 spans 15 residues. In nucleotides, the CDR3 is TGCGCCAGCACCGTTCCTGGCAGGGAAAACTATGGCTACACCTTC. This translates into CASTVPGRENYGYTF.

V gene TRBV4-2 combines with J gene TRBJ1-6, with 7 nucleotides matching TRBD1. V dropped 0 bases and J dropped 6; count of bases not matched to a gene: 8. The V gene's germline CDR1 is LGHNA and CDR2 YNFKEQ. The CDR3 sequence is 17 residues long. For the CDR3, the DNA is TGTGCCAGCAGCCAAGATGAGGGAACAGGGGTTAATTCACCCCTCCACTTT. Translated: CASSQDEGTGVNSPLHF.

The V gene is TRBV7-8, the J gene TRBJ1-2; the match to TRBD1 covers 8 bases. The CDR3 runs to 16 residues. V lost 4 bases to trimming and J lost 2 bases; unmatched junction nucleotides: 9. Germline values: CDR1 SGHVS, CDR2 FQNEAQ. The CDR3 region is CASSSPGRDRNYGYTF. The CDR3 DNA reads TGTGCCAGCAGCTCCCCTGGCCGGGACAGGAACTATGGCTACACCTTC.

The chain links TRBV6-5 to TRBJ1-5, with TRBD1 matching over 11 bases. Germline values: CDR1 MNHEY, CDR2 SVGAGI. Trimming took 6 bases from V and 7 from J; bases not matched to a gene: 8. The length of the CDR3 is 15 residues. In nucleotides, the CDR3 is TGTGCCAGCAGACCCCGGACAGGGGGCTGGCAGCCCCAGCATTTT. Translation gives CASRPRTGGWQPQHF.

The chain employs TRBV2 and TRBJ1-1, with TRBD1 matching 8 bases. The CDR3 covers 17 residues. The J segment lost 5 bases and the V segment lost 6 bases, leaving 17 bases of the junction unmatched. From germline, CDR1 is SNHLY and CDR2 FYNNEI. Here the CDR3 DNA reads TGTGCCAGCAGCGCCGGTTGGGGTCGACAGGGGAGTACTGAAGCTTTCTTT. Protein product: CASSAGWGRQGSTEAFF. Combining the CDR3 with reference TRBV2 and TRBJ1-1 gives the whole variable domain EPEVTQTPSHQVTQMGQEVILRCVPISNHLYFYWYRQILGQKVEFLVSFYNNEISEKSEIFDDQFSVERPDGSNFTLKIRSTKLEDSAMYFCASSAGWGRQGSTEAFFGQGTRLTVV.